The 29 T cell receptor beta chains below were found in one sample sequenced in a study of early T cells in non-severe SARS-CoV-2 infection. TCRdb ran MiXCR on the 5' RACE reads and lists one entry per CDR3 protein. The table lists around 26,000 distinct CDR3 sequences, roughly 4.2% of them singletons, with roughly 5.3% in the top ten. Sequences were obtained from whole blood. The origin of the receptors is an adult who was a healthcare worker with PCR-confirmed SARS-CoV-2 infection or an uninfected control (not recorded which).

This clonotype came up many times. The CDR3 nucleotides read TGTGCCAGCAGCTTAGGTGTACAGGGGAAGTATTTT. It is translated as CASSLGVQGKYF. The chain is built from TRBV7-2 and TRBJ2-3; TRBD1 aligns across 7 bases. CDR3 length equals 12 residues. Germline trimming cut 1 base from V and 13 bases from J; bases unmatched to any gene: 5. CDR1 is SGHTA and CDR2 is FQGNSA in the germline V gene.

In its sample, this clonotype was seen many times. V gene TRBV20-1 combines with J gene TRBJ1-6; D call uncertain. The CDR3 runs 15 residues. Trimming shortened V by 0 bases and J by 7 bases, and 13 bases separated the two germline ends. Germline CDR1 reads DFQATT; CDR2 reads SNEGSKA (reference sequence). The CDR3 DNA reads as TGCAGTGCTAGAGACTTTGGAGTGGGGAATTCACCCCTCCACTTT. It codes for CSARDFGVGNSPLHF.

This clonotype was recorded at least ten times. This chain joins TRBV20-1 and TRBJ1-5; no clear D. CDR1 and CDR2 from the germline V gene are DFQATT and SNEGSKA (reference sequence). CDR3 size: 13 residues. V was clipped by 0 bases and J by 5 bases, with 8 bases between them. CDR3 sequence reads: CSARDFGDQPQHF. The CDR3 DNA reads as TGCAGTGCTAGAGATTTCGGGGATCAGCCCCAGCATTTT.

This clonotype was counted at least ten times. V usage is TRBV5-1 and J usage is TRBJ1-4, with 8 nucleotides matching TRBD1. The CDR3 covers 16 residues. Looked up from germline, CDR1 is SGHRS and CDR2 is YFSETQ. V was clipped by 3 bases and J by 7 bases; unmatched bases: 11. CDR3 nucleotide sequence: TGCGCCAGCAGCTCCCGGGGCGGACAGGGAGGTGAAAAACTGTTTTTT. Translating gives CASSSRGGQGGEKLFF.

This clonotype was counted only a few times. This chain joins TRBV28 and TRBJ1-5; 11 bases agree with TRBD1. The CDR3 totals 18 residues. CDR1 and CDR2 from the germline V gene are MDHEN and SYDVKM. Unmatched junction bases numbered 16, after V lost 6 bases and J lost 6 bases. The CDR3 nucleotides read TGTGCCAGCAGGCCTCCCTTCTACGGGACAGGGGGTACTCAGCCCCAGCATTTT. This gives the protein CASRPPFYGTGGTQPQHF.

The chain has TRBV5-1 and TRBJ1-2, with 9 nucleotides matching TRBD1. With V trimmed by 5 bases and J by 6 bases, 2 bases remained unmatched. The CDR3 length is 12 residues. Germline CDR1 SGHRS, CDR2 YFSETQ. The CDR3 DNA is TGCGCCAGCAGAGGGACAGGGAATGGCTACACCTTC. It is translated as CASRGTGNGYTF.

The sample holds many counts of this clonotype. The chain has TRBV6-6 and TRBJ1-6, with D perhaps TRBD1 (6 bases). The CDR3 covers 17 residues. The germline gives CDR1 MNHNY, CDR2 SVGAGI (reference sequence). The V gene lost 0 bases and the J gene lost 2 bases, with 11 bases spanning the gap. The CDR3: CASSYSTGDTYNSPLHF. The DNA of the CDR3 is TGTGCCAGCAGTTACTCGACCGGGGACACCTATAATTCACCCCTCCACTTT.

This clonotype was seen repeatedly, ten times or more. The J gene is TRBJ1-6, the V gene TRBV13; D might be TRBD1 (5 bases). The CDR3 extends over 17 amino acids. Per the germline V gene, CDR1 is PRHDT and CDR2 is FYEKMQ (reference sequence). V was pared by 5 bases and J by 6 bases, with 20 bases between. CDR3 sequence: CASSKGRTNILNSPLHF. CDR3 sequence (DNA): TGTGCCAGCAGCAAGGGACGGACGAACATACTTAATTCACCCCTCCACTTT.

At least ten counts were recorded for this clonotype. The chain couples TRBV11-2 to TRBJ1-4, with 7 bases matching TRBD1. From germline, CDR1 is SGHAT and CDR2 FQNNGV. This CDR3 spans 15 amino acids. With V trimmed by 4 bases and J by 5 bases, 7 bases remained unmatched. CDR3 DNA sequence: TGTGCCAGCAGCTACTCCGGGACAGTAAATGAAAAACTGTTTTTT. This sequence encodes CASSYSGTVNEKLFF. Complete variable domain (other parts from reference TRBV11-2 and TRBJ1-4): EAGVAQSPRYKIIEKRQSVAFWCNPISGHATLYWYQQILGQGPKLLIQFQNNGVVDDSQLPKDRFSAERLKGVDSTLKIQPAKLEDSAVYLCASSYSGTVNEKLFFGSGTQLSVL.

At least ten counts were recorded for this clonotype. The rearrangement joins TRBV28 to TRBJ1-6, with D tentatively TRBD1 (6 bases). With 1 base removed from V and 10 bases from J, the gap between germline ends came to 11 bases. In germline, CDR1 is MDHEN, CDR2 SYDVKM. The CDR3 runs to 14 residues. As DNA, the CDR3 is TGTGCCAGCAGTTTATACAGGGAAGCCTCACCCCTCCACTTT. Its translation: CASSLYREASPLHF.

This clonotype was detected ten times or more. V usage is TRBV20-1 and J usage is TRBJ2-1, with 8 nucleotides matching TRBD2. Looked up from germline, CDR1 is DFQATT and CDR2 is SNEGSKA (reference sequence). The CDR3 consists of 16 residues. V trimming: 1 base; J trimming: 2 bases; junction bases outside the gene matches: 7. The CDR3 sequence: CSARGLAGGTYNEQFF. The DNA for the CDR3 is TGCAGTGCTAGAGGGCTAGCGGGTGGTACCTACAATGAGCAGTTCTTC.

This clonotype occurred many times. The J gene is TRBJ2-1, the V gene TRBV18, with a tentative D call TRBD2 (6 bases). The CDR3 consists of 14 residues. Germline V gene data show CDR1 as KGHSH and CDR2 as LQKENI. The V end lost 8 bases, the J end lost 4 bases, and 15 bases lay between the germline ends. The CDR3 loop reads CASTGLPPYNEQFF. In DNA, the CDR3 is TGTGCCAGCACGGGACTTCCTCCATACAATGAGCAGTTCTTC.

In this sample, this clonotype turned up many times. The chain links TRBV4-1 to TRBJ2-7; D call uncertain. CDR1 and CDR2 from the germline V gene are MGHRA and YSYEKL. The V end was cut by 6 bases, the J end by 0 bases, with 15 bases between. This CDR3 is 15 amino acids long. The CDR3 is CASSQNPAVSYEQYF. CDR3 bases: TGCGCCAGCAGTCAGAATCCTGCGGTCTCCTACGAGCAGTACTTC.

Judged by abundance, this clonotype is medium-sized. An end of the junction does not agree with germline; a read error may underlie this. V gene TRBV20-1 combines with J gene TRBJ2-5, with 9 nucleotides matching TRBD2. The CDR3 covers 14 residues. Germline loops: CDR1 DFQATT, CDR2 SNEGSKA (reference sequence). The CDR3: CSARLAGGRETQYF. In nucleotides, the CDR3 is TGCAGCGCTAGATTGGCGGGGGGGCGTGAGACCCAGTACTTC.

A few counts support this clonotype. One base away lies a much larger clone, so this may be a sequencing read error. The rearrangement joins TRBV6-2 or TRBV6-3 to TRBJ1-6; TRBD1 aligns across 10 bases. CDR3 length: 15 amino acids. Germline V CDR1 and CDR2: MNHEY, SVGEGT. CDR3 loop: CASRIRDRGNSPLLF. In nucleotides, the CDR3 is TGTGCCAGCAGGATCCGGGACAGGGGTAATTCACCCCTCCTCTTT.

This clonotype was seen many times. The chain recombines TRBV25-1 with TRBJ2-7; 8 bases are a match to TRBD1. Losses at the gene ends were 3 bases for V and 1 base for J; bases not matched to a gene: 8. This CDR3 spans 16 amino acids. CDR1 is MGHDK, CDR2 SYGVNS, per germline. The CDR3 DNA reads TGTGCCAGCAGTGACTCGCAGGGGGCCCCGTCCTACGAGCAGTACTTC. Protein sequence: CASSDSQGAPSYEQYF.

There are many counts of this clonotype. The gene calls are TRBV6-2 or TRBV6-3 and TRBJ2-3; 8 nucleotides line up with TRBD2. The CDR3 length is 13 residues. V gave up 6 bases and J gave up 3 bases; unmatched junction bases: 2. Per germline, CDR1 MNHEY and CDR2 SVGEGT. The CDR3 DNA is TGTGCCAGCAGAAGCGGGGGTACAGATACGCAGTATTTT. This encodes CASRSGGTDTQYF.

This clonotype was detected ten times or more. The chain has TRBV12-5 and TRBJ1-2; unclear D gene. The CDR3 runs to 15 residues. Germline CDR1 LGHNT, CDR2 FRNRAP. V was trimmed by 2 bases and J by 4 bases, leaving 14 bases between them. CDR3 sequence: CASGLWATPRYGYTF. The CDR3 region has the DNA TGTGCTAGTGGTTTGTGGGCCACCCCACGCTATGGCTACACCTTC. The variable domain in full, completed from reference TRBV12-5 and TRBJ1-2, reads DARVTQTPRHKVTEMGQEVTMRCQPILGHNTVFWYRQTMMQGLELLAYFRNRAPLDDSGMPKDRFSAEMPDATLATLKIQPSEPRDSAVYFCASGLWATPRYGYTFGSGTRLTVV.

This clonotype was observed at least ten times. The chain combines TRBV5-1 with TRBJ2-7; the match to TRBD1 covers 10 bases. The germline V gene encodes CDR1 SGHRS and CDR2 YFSETQ. V lost 0 bases to trimming and J lost 2 bases; unmatched junction nucleotides: 5. The CDR3 loop spans 16 amino acids. Here the CDR3 reads CASSLELGQGAYEQYF. DNA for the CDR3: TGCGCCAGCAGCTTGGAACTAGGACAGGGGGCCTACGAGCAGTACTTC.

This clonotype was detected ten times or more. The chain links TRBV11-1 to TRBJ1-6, with a possible D match to TRBD1 (5 bases). From germline, CDR1 is SGHAT and CDR2 FQDESV (reference sequence). With 4 bases removed from V and 6 bases from J, the gap between germline ends came to 10 bases. The CDR3 runs to 14 residues. As DNA, the CDR3 is TGTGCCAGCAGCTATGGACATTCTAATTCACCCCTCCACTTT. Its protein is CASSYGHSNSPLHF.

At least ten counts were recorded for this clonotype. The chain combines TRBV10-3 with TRBJ2-5; TRBD2 matches 13 bases. V gave up 9 bases and J gave up 5 bases; unmatched junction bases: 9. Germline values: CDR1 ENHRY, CDR2 SYGVKD. This CDR3 spans 15 amino acids. Written as DNA, the CDR3 is TGTGCCATAAAAAACGGGACTAGCGGGGTCGAGACCCAGTACTTC. Its protein is CAIKNGTSGVETQYF.

This clonotype was counted ten times or more. This rearrangement joins TRBV15 to TRBJ1-2; D is uncertain. Trimming shortened V by 0 bases and J by 10 bases, and 12 bases separated the two germline ends. Looked up from germline, CDR1 is LNHNV and CDR2 is YYDKDF (reference sequence). The CDR3 loop spans 13 amino acids. The CDR3 loop reads CATSRDPAGYYTF. The CDR3 DNA follows: TGTGCCACCAGCAGAGATCCGGCAGGTTACTACACCTTC.

This clonotype was observed at least ten times. CDR3 in DNA: TGTGCCAGCAGCTTAGGGGGAGACCCTAGCAATCAGCCCCAGCATTTT. Translation: CASSLGGDPSNQPQHF. The chain couples TRBV7-2 to TRBJ1-5; D is undetermined. The CDR3 is made up of 16 amino acids. Germline values: CDR1 SGHTA, CDR2 FQGNSA. Trimming took 1 base from V and 0 from J, leaving 10 bases between them. The complete variable domain, with remaining parts taken from reference TRBV7-2 and TRBJ1-5, reads GAGVSQSPSNKVTEKGKDVELRCDPISGHTALYWYRQSLGQGLEFLIYFQGNSAPDKSGLPSDRFSAERTGGSVSTLTIQRTQQEDSAVYLCASSLGGDPSNQPQHFGDGTRLSIL.

This clonotype was seen repeatedly, ten times or more. The V gene is TRBV7-9, the J gene TRBJ1-5; D is ambiguous. Trimming left V 5 bases short and J 7 bases short, with 24 bases between. The CDR3 contains 17 residues. Germline V gives CDR1 SEHNR, CDR2 FQNEAQ (reference sequence). CDR3 in DNA: TGTGCCAGCAGCAAAACTCGCGGGAGGACCAGTATGCAGCCCCAGCATTTT. Its protein is CASSKTRGRTSMQPQHF.

In this sample, this clonotype turned up many times. This chain uses TRBV5-4 with TRBJ2-1, with D possibly matching TRBD1 (6 bases). The germline CDR1 and CDR2 sequences are SGHNT and YYREEE (reference sequence). The CDR3 has 13 amino acids. Trimming cost V 0 bases and J 5 bases, with 6 bases left between them. CDR3: CASSLDRDNEQFF. CDR3 coding DNA: TGTGCCAGCAGCTTGGACAGGGACAATGAGCAGTTCTTC.

This clonotype was seen repeatedly, ten times or more. The rearrangement links TRBV9 to TRBJ1-5; tentative D call: TRBD1 (5 bases). This CDR3 region has 15 residues. Trimming removed 3 bases from V and 6 bases from J, with 16 bases in between. Germline V gene sequence: CDR1 SGDLS, CDR2 YYNGEE. Here the CDR3 DNA reads TGTGCCAGCAGCGCGGCCGGAATAGGGGTTCAGCCCCAGCATTTT. It specifies CASSAAGIGVQPQHF. Full variable domain (missing parts from reference TRBV9 and TRBJ1-5): DSGVTQTPKHLITATGQRVTLRCSPRSGDLSVYWYQQSLDQGLQFLIQYYNGEERAKGNILERFSAQQFPDLHSELNLSSLELGDSALYFCASSAAGIGVQPQHFGDGTRLSIL.

V and J are TRBV7-3 and TRBJ2-1; D is unresolved. Trimming stripped 1 base from V and 6 bases from J, with 7 bases between. The CDR3 runs to 13 residues. The germline CDR1 and CDR2 sequences are SGHTA and FQGTGA. The CDR3, as DNA: TGTGCCAGCAGCTTAATCGGCCTCAATGAGCAGTTCTTC. It translates to CASSLIGLNEQFF. The variable domain in full, completed from reference TRBV7-3 and TRBJ2-1, reads GAGVSQTPSNKVTEKGKYVELRCDPISGHTALYWYRQSLGQGPEFLIYFQGTGAADDSGLPNDRFFAVRPEGSVSTLKIQRTERGDSAVYLCASSLIGLNEQFFGPGTRLTVL.

This clonotype was detected many times. The rearrangement links TRBV6-5 to TRBJ2-7; 8 nucleotides align to TRBD2. The CDR3 spans 15 residues. CDR1 and CDR2 from the germline V gene are MNHEY and SVGAGI. Trimming cost V 6 bases and J 4 bases; bases outside gene matches: 11. The DNA of the CDR3 is TGTGCCAGCAGCCCCGGACTAGCAAGTCAATACGAGCAGTACTTC. It encodes CASSPGLASQYEQYF.

This clonotype was seen many times. The CDR3 sequence: CASTFGRTNSPLHF. Here the CDR3 DNA reads TGTGCCAGCACCTTCGGACGGACAAATTCACCCCTCCACTTT. The chain is built from TRBV7-7 and TRBJ1-6; D possibly corresponds to TRBD1 (5 bases). The CDR3 has 14 residues. Germline lookup yields CDR1 SSHAT and CDR2 FNYEAQ (reference sequence). V lost 7 bases and J lost 7, with 14 bases in between. Full variable domain (rest looked up from reference TRBV7-7 and TRBJ1-6): GAGVSQSPRYKVTKRGQDVTLRCDPISSHATLYWYQQALGQGPEFLTYFNYEAQPDKSGLPSDRFSAERPEGSISTLTIQRTEQRDSAMYRCASTFGRTNSPLHFGNGTRLTVT.